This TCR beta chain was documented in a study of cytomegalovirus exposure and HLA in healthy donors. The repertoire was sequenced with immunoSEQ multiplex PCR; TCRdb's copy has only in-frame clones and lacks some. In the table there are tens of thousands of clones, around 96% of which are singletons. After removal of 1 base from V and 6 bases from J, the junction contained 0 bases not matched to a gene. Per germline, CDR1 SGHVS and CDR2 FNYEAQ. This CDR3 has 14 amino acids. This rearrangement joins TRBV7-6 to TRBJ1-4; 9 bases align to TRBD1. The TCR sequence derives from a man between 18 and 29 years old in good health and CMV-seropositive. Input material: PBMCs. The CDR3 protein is CASSLGTGDEKLFF. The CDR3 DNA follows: TGTGCCAGCAGCTTAGGGACAGGGGATGAAAAACTGTTTTTT.